This paragraph covers one T cell receptor beta chain sequence. For the second PCR, which ran for roughly 6 to 11 cycles, a sample-barcoded 5' primer and a J-beta primer mix were used. MiXCR was run by TCRdb on the 5' RACE reads, yielding one entry per CDR3 protein. The sample carries more than 900,000 distinct CDR3 sequences, 25% to 35% recorded once. The data stem from a study of blood T cells in healthy people across ages. Germline values: CDR1 SGHNT, CDR2 YYREEE (reference sequence). This CDR3 region has 14 residues. V dropped 6 bases and J dropped 13 bases, with 23 bases sitting between them. These data were also reused for a study on T cells of mothers and their children.

This sequence originates from a woman between 40 and 55 years old in good health. J is TRBJ2-1 and V is TRBV5-4; possibly TRBD2 for D (6 bases). What was sequenced was blood. The chain's CDR3 is CASTRRGAQETQFF. The CDR3 nucleotides are TGTGCCAGCACCCGGCGGGGAGCCCAAGAGACCCAGTTCTTC.